Included here is one TCR beta chain sequence, with context. The data originate from a study of blood T cells in healthy people across ages. Trimming cost V 2 bases and J 5 bases, with 7 bases left between them. CDR3 size: 12 residues. CDR1 and CDR2 (germline): SGHRS, YFSETQ. The authors ran a second PCR of about 6 to 12 cycles using a sample-barcoded 5' primer and a J-beta primer mix. MiXCR, applied by TCRdb to the 5' RACE reads, yields one record per CDR3 protein. The sample holds about 780,000 distinct CDR3 sequences, 35% to 60% seen once. The specimen sequenced was blood. This sequence was found in a man older than 75 in good health. The chain uses TRBV5-1 and TRBJ1-1; D is unresolved. The CDR3 DNA sequence: TGCGCCAGCAGCTTTACCCAGACTGAAGCTTTCTTT. Translating gives CASSFTQTEAFF.